In its sample, the clone carrying this TCR beta chain was seen a few times. The antigen remains undetermined. The CDR3 is 15 amino acids. Germline lookup yields CDR1 MDHEN and CDR2 SYDVKM. Trimming took 6 bases from V and 4 from J; bases not matched to a gene: 4. These data are taken from a study of T-cell memory formation after mild COVID-19. Turning to the study itself: For the most part, TCR clusters were specific to one donor.

The study's findings and limits: Certain responding clones were present in pre-infection memory, suggesting participation of cross-reactive memory.

With constant-segment primers, 5'RACE yielded cDNA libraries of TCR alpha and TCR beta that carried sample barcodes and UMIs. TCRdb called the 5' RACE reads again in MiXCR, with one record for every CDR3 protein. The data contain 300,000 to 400,000 distinct CDR3 sequences, under 15% of them singletons. The sample consisted of PBMCs or a T cell subset sorted from them (not recorded which). This clonotype was sampled from a man in his late teens or twenties who had mild COVID-19 (a few samples of this study predate the infection). Cell type and time point are not known. The V call is TRBV28, the J call TRBJ2-6; 9 bases align to TRBD1. DNA of the CDR3: TGTGCCAGCAGGGGACAGGGCTACGGGGCCAACGTCCTGACTTTC. It yields the protein CASRGQGYGANVLTF.